Listed below are T cell receptor beta chains from one sample, sequenced in a study of regulatory T cells in long-lasting Graves disease. TCRdb analysed the multiplex PCR reads with MiXCR anew, one entry per CDR3 protein. The sample records more than 400,000 distinct CDR3 sequences, 15% to 20% being singletons. A further study also used this sample, focusing on T cells in Graves' hyperthyroidism and ophthalmopathy.

The sample consisted of peripheral blood mononuclear cells (PBMCs), taken at new diagnosis, from a patient treated with antithyroid drugs. The receptors were gathered from a man aged 40-49 years with Graves disease. CDR3s include the opening cysteine and the closing phenylalanine or tryptophan. The order of the fields is J gene, D gene, clone size, V gene, CDR3 DNA, CDR3 protein. D genes are given only for firm matches. Rows may omit the clone size; those that give it use once, few, many or a size class.

J gene: TRBJ1-3; D gene: -; clone size: -; V gene: TRBV25-1; CDR3 DNA: TGTGCCAGCAGTGTAGGGCAGGGCTCTGGAAACACCATATATTTT; CDR3 protein: CASSVGQGSGNTIYF
J gene: TRBJ1-4; D gene: -; clone size: -; V gene: TRBV29-1; CDR3 DNA: TGCAGCGTTGTGTTGGCCAATTGGGCAGGAAAACTGTTTTTT; CDR3 protein: CSVVLANWAGKLFF
J gene: TRBJ2-4; D gene: TRBD2; clone size: many; V gene: TRBV30; CDR3 DNA: TGTGCCTGGAGTCCCGGGAGGGCCAAAAACATTCAGTACTTC; CDR3 protein: CAWSPGRAKNIQYF
J gene: TRBJ2-7; D gene: TRBD2; clone size: few; V gene: TRBV15; CDR3 DNA: TGTGCCACCAGCAGAGATCAAGGGTATAGCGGGAGAAGGTGGACGAAGGACGAGCAGTACTTC; CDR3 protein: CATSRDQGYSGRRWTKDEQYF
J gene: TRBJ2-3; D gene: -; clone size: many; V gene: TRBV12-3/TRBV12-4; CDR3 DNA: TGTGCCAGCAGTTTATCGGGGAGCTCAGATACGCAGTATTTT; CDR3 protein: CASSLSGSSDTQYF
J gene: TRBJ2-1; D gene: TRBD2; clone size: -; V gene: TRBV7-6; CDR3 DNA: TGTGCCAGCAGCTTAAATTATCCGGGACTAGGAGTAGCGAATGAGCAGTTCTTC; CDR3 protein: CASSLNYPGLGVANEQFF
J gene: TRBJ2-7; D gene: TRBD1; clone size: many; V gene: TRBV6-1; CDR3 DNA: TGTGCCAGCAGTCTAGACAGGGGGGACGAGCAGTACTTC; CDR3 protein: CASSLDRGDEQYF
J gene: TRBJ2-7; D gene: TRBD2; clone size: many; V gene: TRBV20-1; CDR3 DNA: TGCAGTGCGGGCGCTAGCGGGAGGCCGTCCTACGAGCAGTACTTC; CDR3 protein: CSAGASGRPSYEQYF
J gene: TRBJ2-5; D gene: TRBD1; clone size: few; V gene: TRBV9; CDR3 DNA: TGTGCCAGCAGCGGCCGACAGGGGTTCGGGGAGACCCAGTACTTC; CDR3 protein: CASSGRQGFGETQYF
J gene: TRBJ1-1; D gene: -; clone size: many; V gene: TRBV12-3/TRBV12-4; CDR3 DNA: TGTGCCAGCAGATTACGGGGGGTGAACACTGAAGCTTTCTTT; CDR3 protein: CASRLRGVNTEAFF
J gene: TRBJ2-7; D gene: -; clone size: few; V gene: TRBV12-5; CDR3 DNA: TGTGCTAGTGACCACCGGGGTAGCTCCTACGAGCAGTACTTC; CDR3 protein: CASDHRGSSYEQYF
J gene: TRBJ2-7; D gene: -; clone size: many; V gene: TRBV28; CDR3 DNA: TGTGCCAGCAGTTTACCGGGACTCCAAACCTACGAGCAGTACTTC; CDR3 protein: CASSLPGLQTYEQYF
J gene: TRBJ2-2; D gene: -; clone size: few; V gene: TRBV24-1; CDR3 DNA: TGTGCCACCAGTGATGGCGGGGAGCTGTTTTTT; CDR3 protein: CATSDGGELFF
J gene: TRBJ1-2; D gene: -; clone size: many; V gene: TRBV5-1; CDR3 DNA: TGCGCCAGCAGGGGAGAGGACTATGGCTACACCTTC; CDR3 protein: CASRGEDYGYTF
J gene: TRBJ2-1; D gene: TRBD2; clone size: few; V gene: TRBV10-3; CDR3 DNA: TGTGCCATCAGTGCCCTAGCGGGAGGACCCAATGAGCAGTTCTTC; CDR3 protein: CAISALAGGPNEQFF
J gene: TRBJ2-2; D gene: TRBD2; clone size: -; V gene: TRBV10-3; CDR3 DNA: TGTGCCATCGAATCAGCGGGGGAAAGCGGGGAGCTGTTTTTT; CDR3 protein: CAIESAGESGELFF
J gene: TRBJ2-1; D gene: -; clone size: few; V gene: TRBV12-3/TRBV12-4; CDR3 DNA: TGTGCCAGCAGCTCCGGGACAAGTATTACTCACAATGAGCAGTTCTTC; CDR3 protein: CASSSGTSITHNEQFF
J gene: TRBJ1-3; D gene: -; clone size: few; V gene: TRBV29-1; CDR3 DNA: TGCAGCGTTGGGCTGAATGACCAGTTGGACACCATATATTTT; CDR3 protein: CSVGLNDQLDTIYF
J gene: TRBJ2-7; D gene: -; clone size: -; V gene: TRBV12-5; CDR3 DNA: TGTGCTAGTGGTCCAGGGTTTTCCTACGAGCAGTACTTC; CDR3 protein: CASGPGFSYEQYF
J gene: TRBJ1-1; D gene: -; clone size: -; V gene: TRBV24-1; CDR3 DNA: TGTGCCACCAGTGATTTGGGGGGGACTGAAGCTTTCTTT; CDR3 protein: CATSDLGGTEAFF
J gene: TRBJ1-1; D gene: TRBD1; clone size: -; V gene: TRBV2; CDR3 DNA: TGTGCCAGCAGGAAGGGACAGATGAACACTGAAGCTTTCTTT; CDR3 protein: CASRKGQMNTEAFF
J gene: TRBJ1-2; D gene: -; clone size: many; V gene: TRBV5-1; CDR3 DNA: TGCGCCAGCAGCTTGGCCGGGGGCGCTAACTATGGCTACACCTTC; CDR3 protein: CASSLAGGANYGYTF
J gene: TRBJ2-1; D gene: TRBD2; clone size: -; V gene: TRBV24-1; CDR3 DNA: TGTGCCACCAGTGATCCGCGACTAGCGGGAGGGCCGAAGGCCTACAATGAGCAGTTCTTC; CDR3 protein: CATSDPRLAGGPKAYNEQFF
J gene: TRBJ1-2; D gene: TRBD1; clone size: -; V gene: TRBV5-1; CDR3 DNA: TGCGCCAGCAGCTCCAGACAGGGGGTACCTATGGGCTACACCTTC; CDR3 protein: CASSSRQGVPMGYTF
J gene: TRBJ2-7; D gene: TRBD1; clone size: many; V gene: TRBV3-1; CDR3 DNA: TGTGCCAGCAGCCTCACCGGGGACAGGGTCTACGAGCAGTACTTC; CDR3 protein: CASSLTGDRVYEQYF
J gene: TRBJ2-7; D gene: TRBD1; clone size: many; V gene: TRBV6-1; CDR3 DNA: TGTGCCAGCAAGTACGGGACAGGGGGTAGGTACGAGCAGTACTTC; CDR3 protein: CASKYGTGGRYEQYF
J gene: TRBJ2-7; D gene: TRBD2; clone size: -; V gene: TRBV20-1; CDR3 DNA: TGCAGTGCTAGCCCCCCCTCAGCGGGAGTAGTCGAGCAGTACTTC; CDR3 protein: CSASPPSAGVVEQYF
J gene: TRBJ1-2; D gene: -; clone size: many; V gene: TRBV6-2/TRBV6-3; CDR3 DNA: TGTGCCAGCAGTTACTCGAGGGTTCAGGACTATGGCTACACCTTC; CDR3 protein: CASSYSRVQDYGYTF
J gene: TRBJ2-1; D gene: TRBD2; clone size: -; V gene: TRBV5-4; CDR3 DNA: TGTGCCAGCAGCTTAAGCGGGAGTTTTTTCGATGAGCAGTTCTTC; CDR3 protein: CASSLSGSFFDEQFF
J gene: TRBJ2-7; D gene: -; clone size: many; V gene: TRBV28; CDR3 DNA: TGTGCCAGCAGGGGGCTTGGGGGCAGCGTGTACGAGCAGTACTTC; CDR3 protein: CASRGLGGSVYEQYF
J gene: TRBJ1-2; D gene: TRBD1; clone size: -; V gene: TRBV7-9; CDR3 DNA: TGTGCCAGCAGCTTAGCGCTAACAGGGACAGATGGCTACACCTTC; CDR3 protein: CASSLALTGTDGYTF